Reported below is one T cell receptor beta chain. Its antigen is unknown. The sample is drawn from a study of cytomegalovirus exposure and HLA in healthy donors. General study points: Most TCR sequences showed up rarely, but some public TCRs showed up in many donors. Several of the most significant clusters appeared, in a later analysis, to be linked to common viral pathogens. A prior analysis recorded that most TCR beta V segments were productive about 87% or about 30% of the time. The authors excluded some V segments, including TRBV6-2 and TRBV6-3, as indistinguishable.

Trimming removed 5 bases at V and 3 bases at J, with 15 bases between. In germline, CDR1 is SGHRS, CDR2 YFSETQ. This CDR3 comprises 14 residues. Vbeta (60) and Jbeta (13) primers were used in the PCR. Data came from immunoSEQ multiplex PCR; TCRdb stores just in-frame clones and leaves some out. The sample has roughly 140,000 clones, roughly 80% seen once; the top ten hold approximately 2%. Sequencing was performed on PBMCs. The origin of this receptor is a woman aged 40 to 50 in good health and CMV-seronegative. The chain recombines TRBV5-1 with TRBJ2-7; tentative D call: TRBD1 (6 bases). In DNA, the CDR3 is TGCGCCAGCAGACCCTATGGACAGAACTACGAGCAGTACTTC. Protein: CASRPYGQNYEQYF.